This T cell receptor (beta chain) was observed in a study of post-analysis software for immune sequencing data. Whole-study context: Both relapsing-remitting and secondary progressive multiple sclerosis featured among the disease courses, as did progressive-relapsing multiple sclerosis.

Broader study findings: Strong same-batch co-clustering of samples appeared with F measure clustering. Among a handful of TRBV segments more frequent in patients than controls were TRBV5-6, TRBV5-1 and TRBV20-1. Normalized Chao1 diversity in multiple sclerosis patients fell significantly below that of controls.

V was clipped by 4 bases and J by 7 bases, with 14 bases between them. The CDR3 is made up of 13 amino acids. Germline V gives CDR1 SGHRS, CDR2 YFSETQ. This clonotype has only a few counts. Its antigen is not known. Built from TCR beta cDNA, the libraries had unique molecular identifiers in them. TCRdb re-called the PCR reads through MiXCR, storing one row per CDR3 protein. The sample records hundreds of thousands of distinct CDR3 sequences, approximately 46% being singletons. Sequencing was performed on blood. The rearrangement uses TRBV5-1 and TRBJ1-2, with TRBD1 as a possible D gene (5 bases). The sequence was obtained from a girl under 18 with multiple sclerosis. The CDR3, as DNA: TGCGCCAGCAGCCTTTCCCGGGACTTTGGCTACACCTTC. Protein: CASSLSRDFGYTF. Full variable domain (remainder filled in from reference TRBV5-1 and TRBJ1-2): KAGVTQTPRYLIKTRGQQVTLSCSPISGHRSVSWYQQTPGQGLQFLFEYFSETQRNKGNFPGRFSGRQFSNSRSEMNVSTLELGDSALYLCASSLSRDFGYTFGSGTRLTVV.